This T cell receptor beta chain emerged from a study of tumor-infiltrating lymphocytes in oesophageal squamous cell carcinoma. Germline V gene data show CDR1 as MNHNY and CDR2 as SVGAGI (reference sequence). The CDR3 is 15 residues long. With respect to this clonotype: At one end the junction does not follow the germline gene, possibly because of a read error.

TCRdb called the PCR reads again in MiXCR, with one record for every CDR3 protein. This table holds thousands of distinct CDR3 sequences, roughly 15% found once. The chain employs TRBV6-6 and TRBJ1-2; D may be TRBD1 (6 bases). Sequenced: esophageal tumor tissue. This receptor was taken from a male donor with esophageal squamous cell carcinoma. The CDR3 nucleotides read TGTGCCAGCGGTTTAAAAACAGGGTCGACTAATGGCGACACCTTC. Translated, it gives CASGLKTGSTNGDTF.